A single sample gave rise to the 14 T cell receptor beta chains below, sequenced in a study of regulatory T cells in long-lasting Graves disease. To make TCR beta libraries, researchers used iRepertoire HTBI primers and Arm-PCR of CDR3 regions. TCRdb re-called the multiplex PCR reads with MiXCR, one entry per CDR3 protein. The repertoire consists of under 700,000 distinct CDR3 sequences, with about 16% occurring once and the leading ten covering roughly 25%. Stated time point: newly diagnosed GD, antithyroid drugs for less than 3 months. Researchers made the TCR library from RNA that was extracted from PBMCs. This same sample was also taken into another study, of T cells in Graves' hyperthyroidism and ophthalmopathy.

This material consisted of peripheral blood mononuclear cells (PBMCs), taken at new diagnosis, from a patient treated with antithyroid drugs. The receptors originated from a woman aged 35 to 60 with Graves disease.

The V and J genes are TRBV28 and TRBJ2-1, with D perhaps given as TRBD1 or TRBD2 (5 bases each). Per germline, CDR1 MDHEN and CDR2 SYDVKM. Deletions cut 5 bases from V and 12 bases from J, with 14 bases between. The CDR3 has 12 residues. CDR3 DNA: TGTGCCAGCAGTCGGGACCCTAGGTCGCAGTTCTTC. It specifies CASSRDPRSQFF.

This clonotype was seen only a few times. The CDR3 DNA reads TGTGCCATCCGGTCTCTGGGGGGGGCGGACTATGGCTACACCTTC. It codes for CAIRSLGGADYGYTF. This rearrangement joins TRBV12-3 or TRBV12-4 to TRBJ1-2; tentative D call: TRBD1 (6 bases). There are 15 residues in the CDR3. The germline V and J ends were trimmed by 10 bases and 3 bases, with 21 bases remaining between them.

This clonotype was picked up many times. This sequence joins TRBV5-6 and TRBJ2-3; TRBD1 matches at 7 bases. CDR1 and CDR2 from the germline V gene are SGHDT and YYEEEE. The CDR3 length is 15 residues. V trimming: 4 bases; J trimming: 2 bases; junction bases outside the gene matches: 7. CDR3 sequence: CASSEQGTHTDTQYF. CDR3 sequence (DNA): TGTGCCAGCAGCGAACAGGGGACCCACACAGATACGCAGTATTTT.

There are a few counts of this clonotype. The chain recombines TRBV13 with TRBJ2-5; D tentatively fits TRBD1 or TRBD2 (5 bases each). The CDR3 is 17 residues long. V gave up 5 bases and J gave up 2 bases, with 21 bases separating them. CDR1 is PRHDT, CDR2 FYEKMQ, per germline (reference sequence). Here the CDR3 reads CASSPGYYGTLQETQYF. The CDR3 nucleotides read TGTGCCAGCAGCCCCGGTTATTACGGGACGCTACAAGAGACCCAGTACTTC.

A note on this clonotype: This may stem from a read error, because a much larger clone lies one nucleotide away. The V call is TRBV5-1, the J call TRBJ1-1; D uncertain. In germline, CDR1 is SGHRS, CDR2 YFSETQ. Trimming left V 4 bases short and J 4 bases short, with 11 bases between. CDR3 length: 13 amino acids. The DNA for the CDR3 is TGCGCCAGCAGCCTCGGGCACGGCACTGAAGCTTTCTTT. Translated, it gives CASSLGHGTEAFF.

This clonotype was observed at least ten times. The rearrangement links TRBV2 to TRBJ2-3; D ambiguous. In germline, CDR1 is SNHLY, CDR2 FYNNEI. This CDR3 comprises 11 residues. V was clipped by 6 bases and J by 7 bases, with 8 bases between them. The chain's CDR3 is CASRAEYTQYF. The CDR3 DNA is TGTGCCAGCAGGGCAGAGTATACGCAGTATTTT. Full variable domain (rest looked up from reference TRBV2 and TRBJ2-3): EPEVTQTPSHQVTQMGQEVILRCVPISNHLYFYWYRQILGQKVEFLVSFYNNEISEKSEIFDDQFSVERPDGSNFTLKIRSTKLEDSAMYFCASRAEYTQYFGPGTRLTVL.

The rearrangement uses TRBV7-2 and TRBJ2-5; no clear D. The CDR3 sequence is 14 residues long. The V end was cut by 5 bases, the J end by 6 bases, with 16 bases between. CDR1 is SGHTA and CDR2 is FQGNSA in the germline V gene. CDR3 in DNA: TGTGCCAGCAGCACCGATGAAACCTCCAAGACCCAGTACTTC. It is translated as CASSTDETSKTQYF.

DNA for the CDR3: TGCAGTGCTAGAGGGACAGCGGGGGACTACGAGCAGTACTTC. This encodes CSARGTAGDYEQYF. The rearrangement links TRBV20-1 to TRBJ2-7, with 8 bases fitting TRBD2. The V and J ends lost 1 base and 3 bases, in that order; junction bases with no gene match: 5. In germline, CDR1 is DFQATT, CDR2 SNEGSKA (reference sequence). The CDR3 has 14 amino acids.

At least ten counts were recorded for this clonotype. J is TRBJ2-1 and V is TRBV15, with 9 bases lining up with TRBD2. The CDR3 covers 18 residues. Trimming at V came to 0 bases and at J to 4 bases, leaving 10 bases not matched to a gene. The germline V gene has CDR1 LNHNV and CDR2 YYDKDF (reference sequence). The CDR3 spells CATSRDMAGGPLYNEQFF. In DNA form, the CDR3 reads TGTGCCACCAGCAGAGATATGGCGGGGGGGCCTCTATACAATGAGCAGTTCTTC.

CDR3 amino acids: CASSSYLAGGLETQYF. CDR3 sequence (DNA): TGTGCCAGCAGCTCGTATCTAGCGGGGGGGCTGGAGACCCAGTACTTC. The V call is TRBV2, the J call TRBJ2-3, with 12 bases identical to TRBD2. Near its end, the DNA agrees better with TRBJ2-5, so the J call may be wrong. Germline V gives CDR1 SNHLY, CDR2 FYNNEI. CDR3 length: 16 amino acids.

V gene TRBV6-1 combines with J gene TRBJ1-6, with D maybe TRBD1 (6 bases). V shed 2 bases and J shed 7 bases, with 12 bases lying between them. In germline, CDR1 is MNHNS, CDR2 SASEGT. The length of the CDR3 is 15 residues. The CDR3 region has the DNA TGTGCCAGCAGTGAATACAGGGCTGGGAATTCACCCCTCCACTTT. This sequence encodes CASSEYRAGNSPLHF.

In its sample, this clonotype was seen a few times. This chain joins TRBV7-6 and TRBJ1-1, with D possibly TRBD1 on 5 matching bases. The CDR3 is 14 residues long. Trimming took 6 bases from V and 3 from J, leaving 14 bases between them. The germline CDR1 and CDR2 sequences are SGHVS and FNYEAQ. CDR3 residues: CASSPFPTDTEAFF. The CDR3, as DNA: TGTGCCAGCAGTCCCTTCCCGACAGACACTGAAGCTTTCTTT.

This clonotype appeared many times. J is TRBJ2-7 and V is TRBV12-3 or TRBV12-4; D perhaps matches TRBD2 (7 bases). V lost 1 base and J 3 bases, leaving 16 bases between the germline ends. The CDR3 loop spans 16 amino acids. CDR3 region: CASSLGGGVPLYEQYF. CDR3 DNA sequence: TGTGCCAGCAGTTTAGGCGGGGGCGTCCCCCTCTACGAGCAGTACTTC.

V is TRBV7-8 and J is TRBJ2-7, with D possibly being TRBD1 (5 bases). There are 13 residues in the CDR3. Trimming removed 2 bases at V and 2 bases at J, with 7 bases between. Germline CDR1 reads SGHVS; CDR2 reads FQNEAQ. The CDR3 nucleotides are TGTGCCAGCAGCTTACAGGACACCTACGAGCAGTACTTC. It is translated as CASSLQDTYEQYF.